The next 11 T cell receptor beta chains were all read from a single sample in a study of blood T cell repertoires in COVID-19. Sequencing used immunoSEQ multiplex PCR; TCRdb keeps in-frame clones, though not all of them. The sample lists more than 300,000 clones, about nine tenths occurring once. The specimen sequenced was PBMCs or T cells enriched from blood (not recorded which). These receptors all stem from a man younger than 45 who had recovered from COVID-19.

The rearrangement joins TRBV14 to TRBJ2-3; the D gene is possibly TRBD1 (6 bases). V was pared by 4 bases and J by 4 bases, with 21 bases between. The CDR3 has 17 residues. Per the germline V gene, CDR1 is SGHDN and CDR2 is FVKESK. CDR3 in DNA: TGTGCCAGCAGCCGGTCTACAGGGTATGGCCTCGCAGATACGCAGTATTTT. Translated: CASSRSTGYGLADTQYF.

The chain uses TRBV28 and TRBJ1-1; 10 nucleotides agree with TRBD1. This CDR3 is 15 amino acids long. Losses at the gene ends were 5 bases for V and 5 bases for J; bases not matched to a gene: 8. Germline loops: CDR1 MDHEN, CDR2 SYDVKM. The CDR3 coding sequence is TGTGCCAGCAGTATACTAGGACAGGGGGTAACTGAAGCTTTCTTT. This encodes CASSILGQGVTEAFF.

This clone was detected only once. The rearrangement uses TRBV12-3 or TRBV12-4 and TRBJ2-4, with D tentatively TRBD1 (6 bases). There are 13 residues in the CDR3. V gave up 6 bases and J gave up 8 bases, with 14 bases separating them. CDR3 nucleotide sequence: TGTGCCAGCAGGATACAGGGAAAGGACATTCAGTACTTC. Translated, it gives CASRIQGKDIQYF.

The chain uses TRBV30 and TRBJ1-5; 9 bases match TRBD1. V trimming: 5 bases; J trimming: 6 bases; junction bases outside the gene matches: 8. There are 14 residues in the CDR3. From germline, CDR1 is GTSNPN and CDR2 SVGIG (reference sequence). The CDR3: CAWGTGTGSQPQHF. CDR3 in DNA: TGTGCCTGGGGAACCGGGACAGGGAGTCAGCCCCAGCATTTT.

This chain uses TRBV10-1 with TRBJ1-4, with TRBD1 matching 8 bases. The CDR3 sequence is 17 residues long. In germline, CDR1 is WNHNN, CDR2 SYGVQD (reference sequence). Trimming cost V 8 bases and J 0 bases; bases outside gene matches: 11. The CDR3 DNA reads TGCGCCAGCTCCAAGGGGACAGGACTTACAACTAATGAAAAACTGTTTTTT. It codes for CASSKGTGLTTNEKLFF.

This CDR3 reads CASSRKGAGNYGYTF. The CDR3 DNA sequence: TGTGCCAGCAGTCGTAAGGGGGCCGGCAACTATGGCTACACCTTC. The chain uses TRBV14 and TRBJ1-2, with TRBD1 matching over 7 bases. The ends lost 6 bases at V and 2 bases at J; junction bases unmatched: 9. The germline CDR1 and CDR2 sequences are SGHDN and FVKESK. This CDR3 contains 15 residues. The variable domain in full, with the rest retrieved from reference TRBV14 and TRBJ1-2, is EAGVTQFPSHSVIEKGQTVTLRCDPISGHDNLYWYRRVMGKEIKFLLHFVKESKQDESGMPNNRFLAERTGGTYSTLKVQPAELEDSGVYFCASSRKGAGNYGYTFGSGTRLTVV.

V and J are TRBV3-1 (or the pseudogene TRBV3-2) and TRBJ1-2; D unclear. Germline V lookup: CDR1 LGHDT, CDR2 YNNKEL (reference sequence). V dropped 0 bases and J dropped 4 bases, with 15 bases sitting between them. This CDR3 is 16 amino acids long. Here the CDR3 DNA reads TGTGCCAGCAGCCAAGAGAGACGAGGGATGGGCTATGGCTACACCTTC. Amino acids: CASSQERRGMGYGYTF.

This clone has only one observation. This chain uses TRBV9 with TRBJ2-3, with TRBD2 matching 14 bases. This CDR3 is 16 amino acids long. CDR1 SGDLS and CDR2 YYNGEE come from the germline V gene. J lost 4 bases, V lost 3 bases, and 4 bases had no gene match. As DNA, the CDR3 is TGTGCCAGCAGCGACAAGGGACTAGCGGGAGCAGATACGCAGTATTTT. Amino acids: CASSDKGLAGADTQYF. Drawing the rest from reference TRBV9 and TRBJ2-3, the complete variable domain is DSGVTQTPKHLITATGQRVTLRCSPRSGDLSVYWYQQSLDQGLQFLIQYYNGEERAKGNILERFSAQQFPDLHSELNLSSLELGDSALYFCASSDKGLAGADTQYFGPGTRLTVL.

A note on this clone: At the DNA level, this CDR3 is encoded by other sequences in the same sample as well. The chain combines TRBV4-1 with TRBJ2-7; perhaps TRBD2 as D (6 bases). The V end was cut by 0 bases, the J end by 0 bases, with 9 bases between. From germline, CDR1 is MGHRA and CDR2 YSYEKL. The CDR3 contains 15 residues. The CDR3 region has the DNA TGCGCCAGCAGCCAAGATCCCGGGAGCTCCTACGAGCAGTACTTC. Its translation is CASSQDPGSSYEQYF.

V gene TRBV15 combines with J gene TRBJ1-5; 8 positions agree with TRBD1. Germline values: CDR1 LNHNV, CDR2 YYDKDF (reference sequence). The J segment lost 4 bases and the V segment lost 6 bases, leaving 8 bases of the junction unmatched. The CDR3 has 15 residues. The CDR3 nucleotides are TGTGCCACCAGTCCCGGGACAGGCCATAATCAGCCCCAGCATTTT. Translating gives CATSPGTGHNQPQHF.

The chain recombines TRBV28 with TRBJ1-2, with D uncertain. This CDR3 is built from 14 residues. Germline loops: CDR1 MDHEN, CDR2 SYDVKM. V was shortened by 4 bases and J by 0 bases, with 9 bases between the two germline ends. CDR3 in DNA: TGTGCCAGCAGTTCCGGGGAAGCTAACTATGGCTACACCTTC. Amino acids: CASSSGEANYGYTF.